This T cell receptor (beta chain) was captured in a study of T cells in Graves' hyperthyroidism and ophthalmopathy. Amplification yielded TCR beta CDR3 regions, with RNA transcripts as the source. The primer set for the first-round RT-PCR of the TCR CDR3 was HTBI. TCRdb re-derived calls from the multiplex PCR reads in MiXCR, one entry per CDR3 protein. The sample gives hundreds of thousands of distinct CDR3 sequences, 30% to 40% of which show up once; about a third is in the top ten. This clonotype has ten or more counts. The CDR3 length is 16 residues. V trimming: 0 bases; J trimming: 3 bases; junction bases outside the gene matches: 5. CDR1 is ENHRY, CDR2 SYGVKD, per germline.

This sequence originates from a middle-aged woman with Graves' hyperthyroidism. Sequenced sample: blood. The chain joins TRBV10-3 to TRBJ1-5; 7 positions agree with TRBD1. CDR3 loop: CAISESWTGSNQPQHF. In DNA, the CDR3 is TGTGCCATCAGTGAGTCTTGGACAGGCTCCAATCAGCCCCAGCATTTT.